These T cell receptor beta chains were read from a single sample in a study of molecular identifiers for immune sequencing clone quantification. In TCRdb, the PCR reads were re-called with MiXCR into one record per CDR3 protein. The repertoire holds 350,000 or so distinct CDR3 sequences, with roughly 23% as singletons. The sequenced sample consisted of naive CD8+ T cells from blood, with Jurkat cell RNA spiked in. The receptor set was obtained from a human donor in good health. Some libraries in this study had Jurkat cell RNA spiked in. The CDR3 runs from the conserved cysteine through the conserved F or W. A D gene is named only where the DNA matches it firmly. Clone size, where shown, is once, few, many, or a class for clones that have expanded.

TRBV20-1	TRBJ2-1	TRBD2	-	TGCAGTGCCTATCCCAGCGGGGAGCATTGGCGGAATGAGCAGTTCTTC	CSAYPSGEHWRNEQFF
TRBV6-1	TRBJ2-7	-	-	TGTGCCAGCAGTGAAGGGCGAAGGTCAGGGAGGAACGAGCAGTACTTC	CASSEGRRSGRNEQYF
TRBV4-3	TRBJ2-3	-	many	TGCGCCAGCAGCCAAGATCGTGCCACTAGCACAGATACGCAGTATTTT	CASSQDRATSTDTQYF
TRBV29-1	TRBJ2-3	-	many	TGCAGCGTTGATGTTGGTACGCAGTATTTT	CSVDVGTQYF
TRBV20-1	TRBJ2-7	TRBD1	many	TGCAGTGCTAGTGGGGACAGGGTATACGAGCAGTACTTC	CSASGDRVYEQYF
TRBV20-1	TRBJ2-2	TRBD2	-	TGCAGTGCTGGACTAGCGGGAGGGCCACGGACCGGGGAGCTGTTTTTT	CSAGLAGGPRTGELFF
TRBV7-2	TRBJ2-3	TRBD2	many	TGTGCCAGCAGCTTAGTTGGCGGGGGGAGCACAGATACGCAGTATTTT	CASSLVGGGSTDTQYF
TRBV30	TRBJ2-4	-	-	TGTGCCTGGAAAGATTTAAAAAACATTCAGTACTTC	CAWKDLKNIQYF
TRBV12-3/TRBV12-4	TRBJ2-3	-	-	TGTGCCGGCAGTTTAGGTATTGCCGCAGATACGCAGTATTTT	CAGSLGIAADTQYF
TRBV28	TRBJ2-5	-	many	TGTGCCAGCAGTCAGACAGGAGAAGAGACCCAGTACTTC	CASSQTGEETQYF
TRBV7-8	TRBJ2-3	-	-	TGTGCCAGCAGAGGGGGGCAGCCACTCACAGATACGCAGTATTTT	CASRGGQPLTDTQYF
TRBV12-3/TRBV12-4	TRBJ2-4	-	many	TGTGCCAGCAGTTTGTCAGGGCTTGGGTTTTGGGCCAAAAACATTCAGTACTTC	CASSLSGLGFWAKNIQYF
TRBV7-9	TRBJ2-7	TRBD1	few	TGTGCCAGCAGCCCACGGACAGGGGGCTGGTACGAGCAGTACTTC	CASSPRTGGWYEQYF
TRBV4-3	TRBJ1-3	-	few	TGCGCCAGCAGCCTAGATAACCCTCCCGGAAACACCATATATTTT	CASSLDNPPGNTIYF
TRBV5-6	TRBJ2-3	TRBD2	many	TGTGCCAGCAGCTTGGCCAAACTAGCGGGGGTTGATGCAGATACGCAGTATTTT	CASSLAKLAGVDADTQYF
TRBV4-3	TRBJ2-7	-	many	TGCGCCAGCAGCCAAGTTGCAGGCAACTACGAGCAGTACTTC	CASSQVAGNYEQYF
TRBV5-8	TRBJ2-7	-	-	TGTGCCAACAGCTTGGTTTCGAGCTACGAGCAGTACTTC	CANSLVSSYEQYF
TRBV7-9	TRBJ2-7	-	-	TGTGCCAGCAGCTCAACGCCGGACAGAACCGCCTACGAGCAGTACTTC	CASSSTPDRTAYEQYF
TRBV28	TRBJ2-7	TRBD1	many	TGTGCCAGCAGCACCGGACAGGGGGCATCCTACGAGCAGTACTTC	CASSTGQGASYEQYF
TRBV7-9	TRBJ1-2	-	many	TGTGCCAGCAACTACCCGGGGGCTGAGGAGGAGAACTATGGCTACACCTTC	CASNYPGAEEENYGYTF
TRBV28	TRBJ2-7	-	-	TGTGCCAGCAGTCTCCTCAGGGACTCCTACGAGCAGTACTTC	CASSLLRDSYEQYF
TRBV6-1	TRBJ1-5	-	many	TGTGCCAGCATAGAGCACGAGAGTTATAGCAATCAGCCCCAGCATTTT	CASIEHESYSNQPQHF
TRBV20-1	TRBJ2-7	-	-	TGCAGTGCTAGGGCTTCCGGGACTGCAGTCCCCTACGAGCAGTGCTTC	CSARASGTAVPYEQCF
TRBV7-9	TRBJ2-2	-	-	TGTGCCAGCAGCTCTAACAGCGGTGGAAACACCGGGGAGCTGTTTTTT	CASSSNSGGNTGELFF
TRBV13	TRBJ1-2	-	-	TGTGCCAGCAGCTACGGCCGGGACCCCAACTATGGCTACACCTTC	CASSYGRDPNYGYTF
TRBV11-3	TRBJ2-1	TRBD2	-	TGTGCCAGCAGCTCCGATGAGGGCGGGAGCTCCTACAATGAGCAGTTCTTC	CASSSDEGGSSYNEQFF
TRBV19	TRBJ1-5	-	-	TGTGCCAGTAGTTGGGGGGGGCGCAGCAATCAGCCCCAGCATTTT	CASSWGGRSNQPQHF
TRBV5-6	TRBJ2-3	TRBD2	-	TGTGCCAGCAGCCTGCCGACTAGCGGGGGGTTCTCAGATACGCAGTATTTT	CASSLPTSGGFSDTQYF
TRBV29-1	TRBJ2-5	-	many	TGCAGCGTTGTTTGGGGGAATCAAGAGACCCAGTACTTC	CSVVWGNQETQYF
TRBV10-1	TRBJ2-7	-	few	TGCGCCAGCAGTGGGTCCCCTACGTGGCATACCTACGAGCAGTACTTC	CASSGSPTWHTYEQYF
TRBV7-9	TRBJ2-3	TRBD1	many	TGTGCCAGCAACCCTACCGGGACAGGGTTATCTAGCACAGATACGCAGTATTTT	CASNPTGTGLSSTDTQYF
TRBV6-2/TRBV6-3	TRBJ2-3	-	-	TGTGCCAGCAGTTACAGAGCTGATACGCAGTATTTT	CASSYRADTQYF
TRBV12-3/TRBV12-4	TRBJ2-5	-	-	TGTGCCAACAGCCTAATCGAGAGGGCGGGACACCCGGATTTGGAGACCCAGTACTTC	CANSLIERAGHPDLETQYF
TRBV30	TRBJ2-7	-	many	TGTGCCTGGAGTAGCTTAACGTCAAAGCAGTACTTC	CAWSSLTSKQYF
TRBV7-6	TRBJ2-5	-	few	TGTGCCAGCAGCTTAGTCCCGACCTACGGAGGGTACGACCAGTACTTC	CASSLVPTYGGYDQYF
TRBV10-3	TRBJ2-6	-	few	TGTGCCATCAGCTCTGACAGACTTAACTACTCTGGGGCCAACGTCCTGACTTTC	CAISSDRLNYSGANVLTF
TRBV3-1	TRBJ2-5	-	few	TGTGCCAGCAGCCACGACGCGTACCAAGAGACCCAGTACTTC	CASSHDAYQETQYF
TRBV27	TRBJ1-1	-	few	TGTGCCAGCCGAACCGGGACAAGGGGTTTCGCCACTGAAGCTTTCTTT	CASRTGTRGFATEAFF
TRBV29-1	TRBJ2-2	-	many	TGCAGCGTTGAAGGTGCAGGTAGATTTACCGGGGAGCTGTTTTTT	CSVEGAGRFTGELFF
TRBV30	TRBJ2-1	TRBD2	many	TGTGCCTGGAGCAATGGGCGGGAGGGATACAATGAGCAGTTCTTC	CAWSNGREGYNEQFF
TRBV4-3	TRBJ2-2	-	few	TGCGCCAGCAGCCAAGATTCGGCCTTTACCCAGGGCGCCGGGGAGCTGTTTTTT	CASSQDSAFTQGAGELFF
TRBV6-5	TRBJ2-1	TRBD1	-	TGTGCCAGCAGCCGACAGGGGAGCTCCTACAATGAGCAGTTCTTC	CASSRQGSSYNEQFF
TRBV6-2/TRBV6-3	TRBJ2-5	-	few	TGTGCCAGCAGTTTTACTAGCAGCCAAGAGACCCAGTACTTC	CASSFTSSQETQYF
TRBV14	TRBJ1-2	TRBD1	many	TGTGCCAGCAGCCTCGCCGACAGGGTCCCCTTCTATGGCTACACCTTC	CASSLADRVPFYGYTF
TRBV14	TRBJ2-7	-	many	TGTGCCAGCAGCCAAGCTTCGGGGGCCCTCCCCTACGAGCAGTACTTC	CASSQASGALPYEQYF
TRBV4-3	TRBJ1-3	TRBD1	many	TGCGCCAGCAGCCAGGGACAGGGGAATAGAAACACCATATATTTT	CASSQGQGNRNTIYF
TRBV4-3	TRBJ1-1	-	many	TGCGCCAGCAGCCAAGAGGCACCCCCGAGCACTGAAGCTTTCTTT	CASSQEAPPSTEAFF
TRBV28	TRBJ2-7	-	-	TGTGCCGTACGAGGGGCCACCATGGTTAGAAGCTCCTACGAGCAGTACTTC	CAVRGATMVRSSYEQYF
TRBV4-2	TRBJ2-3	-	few	TGTGCCAGCAGCTATACCGGGACCCCCTCCGAGGGGCAGTATTTT	CASSYTGTPSEGQYF
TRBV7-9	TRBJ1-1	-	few	TGTGCCAGCAGCTTAGGTCCTTTCCCCGAAGCTTTCTTT	CASSLGPFPEAFF
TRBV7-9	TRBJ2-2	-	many	TGTGCCAGCAGCTTCTCTAACACCGGGGAGCTGTTTTTT	CASSFSNTGELFF
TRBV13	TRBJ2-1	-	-	TGTGCCAGCAGCTTAGGGCCCCCCGGGAGCTCCTACAATGAGCAGTTCTTC	CASSLGPPGSSYNEQFF
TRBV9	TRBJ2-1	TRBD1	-	TGTGCCAGCAGCCCCACCGGGACAGGGGCCTACAATGAGCAGTTCTTC	CASSPTGTGAYNEQFF
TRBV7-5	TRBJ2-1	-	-	-	CISVPEARTDNEQFF
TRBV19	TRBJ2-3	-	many	TGTGCCAGTAGCGCCCTGGGCAGTAGCACAGATACGCAGTATTTT	CASSALGSSTDTQYF
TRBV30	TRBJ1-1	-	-	TGTGCCTGGAGTGTTACCGAGGGTGGTGAAGCTTTCTTT	CAWSVTEGGEAFF
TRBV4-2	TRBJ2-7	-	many	TGTGCCAGCAGCCCAGAAGAGGCGAACGGGTACGAGCAGTACTTC	CASSPEEANGYEQYF
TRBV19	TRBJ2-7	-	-	TGTGTCAGTAGTATAGCGGCAGGGTCTTCCTACGAGCAGTACTTC	CVSSIAAGSSYEQYF
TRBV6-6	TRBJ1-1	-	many	TGTGCCAGCAGCCCGGTTGGGGGGGGCTGGTTGGCTGAAGCTTTCTTT	CASSPVGGGWLAEAFF
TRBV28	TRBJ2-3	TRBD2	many	TGTGCCAGCAGTTTAGAGTCAGGACTAGACGTTACAGATACGCAGTATTTT	CASSLESGLDVTDTQYF